This T cell receptor (beta chain) was recorded in a study of T-cell reconstitution after alpha-beta-depleted transplantation in children. Study-level results: Alpha-beta T cells about two months after transplant reportedly derived from several hundred expanded graft clones.

The length of the CDR3 is 17 residues. CDR1 is SGHVS, CDR2 FNYEAQ, per germline. Of note for this clonotype: The antigen is not known. The germline gene is not matched at one end of the junction; a read error may be the cause.

Preparing the TCRbeta library involved the use of unique molecular identifiers. TCRdb re-called the PCR reads with MiXCR, one entry per CDR3 protein. The sample has 300,000 to 400,000 distinct CDR3 sequences, around 15% seen once; the top ten hold approximately 38%. The V gene is TRBV7-6, the J gene TRBJ2-3; 10 bases line up with TRBD2. This receptor was obtained from a male patient aged 2-15 years who had a stem cell transplant for acute lymphoblastic leukemia, so the T cells may come from the graft donor. The sample was PBMCs, mostly from graft donor cells, taken 360 days after TCRalphabeta/CD19-depleted stem cell transplant. CDR3 in amino acids: CASSHPTGGLARDSQYF. The CDR3 coding sequence is TGTGCCAGCAGCCACCCGACTGGGGGACTAGCGAGAGATTCGCAGTATTTT.